This record covers a single TCR beta chain. Its antigen remains unknown. These data come from a study of shared clonotypes between healthy human individuals. Study summary: The people who gave samples were two women and a few men aged 18 to 49.

Profiled with immunoSEQ multiplex PCR; TCRdb holds only in-frame clones, not every one. The profile shows about half a million clones, approximately 84% of them singletons. Whole-study findings and limits: Sampling included only blood; tissue repertoires likely differ.

HIV-negative, healthy adults without recent acute infections or vaccinations were the donors. The sample comprised PBMCs. This receptor was identified in a woman between 40 and 55 years old in good health. Some clones in this sample may be carry-over from other donors' samples.

Here the CDR3 reads CSANSEGYTEAFF. In DNA, the CDR3 is TGCAGCGCTAATAGTGAGGGGTACACTGAAGCTTTCTTT. The V and J genes are TRBV29-1 and TRBJ1-1; possible D gene TRBD1, 5 bases. CDR1 is SQVTM, CDR2 ANQGSEA, per germline. V was clipped by 7 bases and J by 3 bases, with 15 bases between them. The length of the CDR3 is 13 residues. The variable domain in full, completed from reference TRBV29-1 and TRBJ1-1, reads SAVISQKPSRDICQRGTSLTIQCQVDSQVTMMFWYRQQPGQSLTLIATANQGSEATYESGFVIDKFPISRPNLTFSTLTVSNMSPEDSSIYLCSANSEGYTEAFFGQGTRLTVV.